Each of the 21 T cell receptor beta chains below was sequenced from the same sample in a study of T cell responses to AZD1222 COVID-19 vaccine. TCRdb's table, derived via immunoSEQ multiplex PCR, lists solely in-frame clones and lacks some. The data hold roughly 110,000 clones, with about 90% observed a single time. The sample in question was peripheral blood, obtained 28 days after the second AZD1222 dose. These receptors all stem from an adult who received the AZD1222 COVID-19 vaccine.

The chain is built from TRBV30 and TRBJ1-5; D is uncertain. The CDR3 is made up of 13 amino acids. Trimming cost V 0 bases and J 3 bases, with 6 bases left between them. The germline V gene encodes CDR1 GTSNPN and CDR2 SVGIG (reference sequence). The CDR3 loop reads CAWSVQPNQPQHF. CDR3 nucleotide sequence: TGTGCCTGGAGTGTCCAGCCCAATCAGCCCCAGCATTTT. Full variable domain (remainder filled in from reference TRBV30 and TRBJ1-5): SQTIHQWPATLVQPVGSPLSLECTVEGTSNPNLYWYRQAAGRGLQLLFYSVGIGQISSEVPQNLSASRPQDRQFILSSKKLLLSDSGFYLCAWSVQPNQPQHFGDGTRLSIL.

This rearrangement joins TRBV2 to TRBJ1-5; TRBD1 matches 7 bases. V lost 9 bases, J lost 4 bases, and 6 bases stayed unmatched. The CDR3 loop spans 13 amino acids. Germline loops: CDR1 SNHLY, CDR2 FYNNEI. The CDR3 DNA reads TGTGCCAGGGGGGCGGACAGGAATCAGCCCCAGCATTTT. This encodes CARGADRNQPQHF.

The rearrangement joins TRBV6-5 to TRBJ2-7; 10 nucleotides align to TRBD1. CDR3 size: 15 residues. Germline CDR1 reads MNHEY; CDR2 reads SVGAGI. V gave up 4 bases and J gave up 6 bases; unmatched junction bases: 9. The CDR3 spells CASSSDRGQFGEQYF. CDR3 DNA sequence: TGTGCCAGCAGTTCAGACAGGGGGCAATTTGGCGAGCAGTACTTC.

The rearrangement uses TRBV13 and TRBJ2-5; D ambiguous. Germline V gives CDR1 PRHDT, CDR2 FYEKMQ (reference sequence). This CDR3 contains 12 residues. Trimming shortened V by 1 base and J by 1 base, and 1 base separated the two germline ends. The CDR3 spells CASSLAQETQYF. The CDR3 region has the DNA TGTGCCAGCAGCTTAGCCCAAGAGACCCAGTACTTC.

This clone was detected once. The chain combines TRBV21-1 with TRBJ2-7; the listed D gene, TRBD2, was not tested against the DNA. TRBV21-1 constitutes a pseudogene. The CDR3 is made up of 11 amino acids. CDR3 protein: CASSKRPRRSF. The CDR3, as DNA: TGTGCCAGCAGCAAGAGGCCGCGTAGGTCCTTC.

V gene TRBV27 combines with J gene TRBJ2-1, with 8 nucleotides matching TRBD2. Looked up from germline, CDR1 is MNHEY and CDR2 is SMNVEV (reference sequence). This CDR3 is 16 amino acids long. Trimming removed 0 bases from V and 6 bases from J; junction bases left unmatched: 7. Here the CDR3 reads CASSLSSAGGSNEQFF. CDR3 coding DNA: TGTGCCAGCAGTTTATCTTCGGCGGGGGGTTCCAATGAGCAGTTCTTC.

The chain uses TRBV2 and TRBJ2-6, with 7 bases aligning to TRBD2. The length of the CDR3 is 17 residues. Germline V gene sequence: CDR1 SNHLY, CDR2 FYNNEI. V lost 3 bases, J lost 1 base, and 6 bases stayed unmatched. The CDR3 bases are TGTGCCAGCAGTGAGGCTAGCGGAATGTCTGGGGCCAACGTCCTGACTTTC. Encoded protein: CASSEASGMSGANVLTF.

This rearrangement joins TRBV9 to TRBJ1-1; D perhaps matches TRBD1 (5 bases). V was cut by 4 bases and J by 9 bases, with 13 bases left in between. CDR1 is SGDLS, CDR2 YYNGEE, per germline. The length of the CDR3 is 12 residues. CDR3 loop: CASSHGGSQAFF. In nucleotides, the CDR3 is TGTGCCAGCAGCCACGGGGGTAGTCAAGCTTTCTTT.

The rearrangement joins TRBV9 to TRBJ1-2, with a possible D match to TRBD1 (6 bases). CDR1 is SGDLS and CDR2 is YYNGEE in the germline V gene. The CDR3 runs to 14 residues. V lost 4 bases, J lost 4 bases, and 14 bases lay in between. The DNA of the CDR3 is TGTGCCAGCAGCTACTCCCGGGGGCTCTATGGCTACACCTTC. Translation: CASSYSRGLYGYTF. The whole variable domain, filled in from reference TRBV9 and TRBJ1-2, reads DSGVTQTPKHLITATGQRVTLRCSPRSGDLSVYWYQQSLDQGLQFLIQYYNGEERAKGNILERFSAQQFPDLHSELNLSSLELGDSALYFCASSYSRGLYGYTFGSGTRLTVV.

J is TRBJ1-2 and V is TRBV27; 10 positions match TRBD1. CDR3 length: 18 residues. Trimming cost V 3 bases and J 4 bases; bases outside gene matches: 14. The V gene's germline CDR1 is MNHEY and CDR2 SMNVEV (reference sequence). The CDR3 reads CASSLNRDRGLGPYGYTF. The CDR3 DNA is TGTGCCAGCAGTTTGAACCGGGACAGGGGTTTGGGGCCCTATGGCTACACCTTC.

CDR3 sequence (DNA): TGTGCCAGCAGCCAAGAGGCTAGCGGGAGACTTTTTTACGAGCAGTACTTC. Translating gives CASSQEASGRLFYEQYF. The chain employs TRBV3-1 (or the pseudogene TRBV3-2) and TRBJ2-7; TRBD2 matches at 10 bases. This CDR3 is built from 17 residues. Trimming removed 0 bases from V and 4 bases from J; junction bases left unmatched: 9. The V gene's germline CDR1 is LGHDT and CDR2 YNNKEL (reference sequence).

The rearrangement joins TRBV28 to TRBJ1-3; unclear D gene. The germline V gene encodes CDR1 MDHEN and CDR2 SYDVKM. V lost 3 bases and J 4 bases, leaving 4 bases between the germline ends. CDR3 length: 12 residues. The CDR3 nucleotides are TGTGCCAGCAGTTTTACGGGAAACACCATATATTTT. Its protein product is CASSFTGNTIYF.

The chain carries TRBV5-5 and TRBJ1-4; D unresolved. In germline, CDR1 is SGHKS, CDR2 YYEKEE (reference sequence). The V and J ends lost 0 bases and 6 bases respectively, with 15 bases between them. The CDR3 consists of 16 residues. The CDR3 protein is CASSLEPVQAYEKLFF. The DNA of the CDR3 is TGTGCCAGCAGCTTGGAACCAGTTCAGGCATATGAAAAACTGTTTTTT.

The sample holds one count of this clone. The genes are TRBV7-2 and TRBJ2-7; 8 positions match TRBD2. CDR1 and CDR2 from the germline V gene are SGHTA and FQGNSA. The CDR3 loop spans 16 amino acids. After removal of 5 bases from V and 5 bases from J, the junction contained 14 bases not matched to a gene. The CDR3 is CASSPKAGLVYHEQYF. CDR3 nucleotides: TGTGCCAGCAGCCCCAAGGCGGGACTAGTTTACCACGAGCAGTACTTC.

The rearrangement uses TRBV19 and TRBJ1-5; the D gene is possibly TRBD1 (5 bases). V dropped 4 bases and J dropped 4 bases, with 17 bases sitting between them. The V gene's germline CDR1 is LNHDA and CDR2 SQIVND (reference sequence). The CDR3 is 16 residues long. The CDR3 protein is CASSTSPGGANQPQHF. The CDR3 region has the DNA TGTGCCAGTAGTACCTCCCCCGGGGGTGCTAATCAGCCCCAGCATTTT.

The rearrangement links TRBV20-1 to TRBJ2-7; D gene uncertain. V was shortened by 6 bases and J by 3 bases, with 9 bases between the two germline ends. CDR1 is DFQATT, CDR2 SNEGSKA, per germline (reference sequence). The CDR3 extends over 11 amino acids. CDR3: CSARQNYEQYF. CDR3 nucleotides: TGCAGTGCCAGACAAAACTACGAGCAGTACTTC.

This chain joins TRBV27 and TRBJ2-1; 12 nucleotides agree with TRBD2. In germline, CDR1 is MNHEY, CDR2 SMNVEV (reference sequence). This CDR3 spans 17 amino acids. V was pared by 9 bases and J by 6 bases, with 15 bases of the junction left unmatched. The CDR3 bases are TGTGCCAGTCCTTCTGGGACTAGCGGGCGTTCAGGCAATGAGCAGTTCTTC. As protein: CASPSGTSGRSGNEQFF.

The CDR3 here is CASSPGVGRETQYF. In DNA, the CDR3 is TGCGCCAGCAGCCCAGGGGTTGGGAGAGAGACCCAGTACTTC. The V call is TRBV5-1, the J call TRBJ2-5; perhaps TRBD1 as D (6 bases). The CDR3 has 14 residues. V was trimmed by 4 bases and J by 4 bases, leaving 14 bases between them. CDR1 is SGHRS and CDR2 is YFSETQ in the germline V gene.

The chain joins TRBV27 to TRBJ1-6, with a tentative D call TRBD1 (5 bases). The CDR3 contains 15 residues. Germline loops: CDR1 MNHEY, CDR2 SMNVEV (reference sequence). V lost 3 bases to trimming and J lost 10 bases, with 16 bases between them. The CDR3: CASSFSVLRGSPLHF. For the CDR3, the DNA is TGTGCCAGCAGTTTTTCCGTCCTTCGGGGGTCACCCCTCCACTTT.

V usage is TRBV7-8 and J usage is TRBJ2-5; possible D gene TRBD2, 6 bases. The germline V and J ends were trimmed by 5 bases and 10 bases, with 23 bases remaining between them. This CDR3 has 15 residues. Per germline, CDR1 SGHVS and CDR2 FQNEAQ. DNA of the CDR3: TGTGCCAGCAGCGGCTTCCGGGACCCACAGGAGGGCCAGTACTTC. As protein: CASSGFRDPQEGQYF.

The V gene is TRBV5-4, the J gene TRBJ2-3; 8 bases match TRBD2. The germline V gene encodes CDR1 SGHNT and CDR2 YYREEE (reference sequence). V lost 4 bases, J lost 2 bases, and 9 bases stayed unmatched. CDR3 length equals 16 residues. CDR3 protein: CASSPGRAGATDTQYF. DNA for the CDR3: TGTGCCAGCAGCCCAGGCCGAGCGGGGGCCACAGATACGCAGTATTTT.